This TCR beta chain was sequenced during a study of cytomegalovirus exposure and HLA in healthy donors (dated by TCRdb to the late 2010s). Describing the broader study: According to a later analysis, the 120 or so validation repertoires were produced on the same platform as the roughly 600 repertoires of the first cohort. The study aimed to test whether cataloging public T cell receptors could reveal signatures of past pathogen exposure. Besides the first cohort of around 700 subjects, a separate validation cohort made up of roughly 130 different subjects was used. To predict cytomegalovirus infection status, the study combined high-throughput TCR immunosequencing, statistical association of individual TCRs with disease status, and machine learning.

Note on this clone: Its target antigen remains unknown. No base quality values were provided; no much bigger clone lies one nucleotide off. The sample carries other DNA sequences with the same CDR3.

The donors belonged to the validation cohort of about 120 subjects, which was separate from the roughly 700-subject first cohort. Overall results and qualifications from the work: All 120 or so repertoires were used to score co-occurrence in the validation cohort in a later analysis, because that analysis had no HLA typing for the cohort. While some public TCRs were present in many individuals, most TCR sequences turned up only very rarely across donors. Subsequent analysis determined that TCRs grouped into clusters in the first cohort also showed a tendency toward co-occurrence across the 120 or so validation repertoires, and 94% of cluster scores exceeded 0. In vitro tests confirmed that three of the cytomegalovirus-associated TCR beta chains recognize cytomegalovirus antigens. A total of 150 or so TCR beta chains were listed by the study as associated with cytomegalovirus. The authors suggested that the approach could potentially be generalized to other disease states and immunological phenotypes. The classifier was reported to diagnose cytomegalovirus status with high specificity and sensitivity in both the original cohort and the validation cohort.

Looking up the germline V gene yields CDR1 MNHEY and CDR2 SVGAGI. V is shortened by 0 bases, J by 0 bases, and the region joining them spans 5 bases. The CDR3 numbers 15 residues from cysteine through phenylalanine. CDR3 DNA is the only sequence kept; it has 45 bases, read in frame from the first base. Libraries were constructed by the immunoSEQ multiplex PCR assay. Under the source paper's analysis protocol: A statistical classification framework was built to diagnose cytomegalovirus status from the catalog of TCR beta chain sequences. The immuneACCESS repertoire file appears here via TCRdb, limited to in-frame rearrangements. These files lack a portion of the clones; in checked studies, under half of the deficit traces to unresolved V genes, and the cause of the others is not known. V, J and clone size are taken as reported in that table, and D and trimming were inferred from the DNA itself. The sample data list some 290,000 clones, and approximately 88% of these were observed just once. 0.9% to 1% of the sample comes from the top ten.

Sequencing was done on a sample of PBMCs. The sequence links TRBV6-5 to TRBJ1-4; no D segment can be confidently identified. This TCR came from a man in his thirties or forties in good health and CMV-seronegative. The CDR3 here reads CASSYSGATNEKLFF. The nucleotides are TGTGCCAGCAGTTACTCCGGGGCAACTAATGAAAAACTGTTTTTT.